The 11 T cell receptor beta chains below come from one sample, sequenced in a study of T cell clusters in autoimmune cytopenias. TRB rearrangements were amplified by touch-down multiplex PCR with mixed TRB-A/B primers. TCRdb re-called the multiplex PCR reads and gives one entry per CDR3 protein, without DNA. The table for this sample gives about 8,400 distinct CDR3 sequences. About 37,500 genome equivalents of blood DNA were amplified for TRB. Sequenced: peripheral blood. These receptors were collected from a human donor with an autoimmune cytopenia or autoimmune hepatitis (not recorded which).

The chain links TRBV5-6 to TRBJ2-7; the D call of TRBD1 rests on TCRdb alone, since no DNA is present to check it. The CDR3 spans 12 residues. The germline V gene has CDR1 SGHDT and CDR2 YYEEEE. The CDR3 loop is CASSFPGYEQYF.

V is TRBV20-1 and J is TRBJ1-5; without DNA, the TCRdb call of TRBD1 cannot be checked. This CDR3 spans 15 amino acids. CDR1 is DFQATT, CDR2 SNEGSKA, per germline (reference sequence). The CDR3: CSARDRQGVAQPQHF.

Frequency places this clonotype as medium-sized (0.01 to 0.1%). The chain joins TRBV15 to TRBJ1-5. Germline V lookup: CDR1 LNHNV, CDR2 YYDKDF (reference sequence). The CDR3 is made up of 15 amino acids. CDR3 protein: CATSRGGDGYQPQHF.

This clonotype registers large by frequency. CDR3 protein: CASSYGQGVEGYTF. V usage is TRBV6-5 and J usage is TRBJ1-2; TCRdb gives TRBD1 as the D gene, but with no DNA this cannot be confirmed. The germline V gene encodes CDR1 MNHEY and CDR2 SVGAGI. The CDR3 is 14 residues long.

This clonotype is classed as medium-sized (0.01 to 0.1%) by frequency. CDR3 sequence: CASTKSGTAYNYGYTF. The chain links TRBV12-3 or TRBV12-4 to TRBJ1-2; TCRdb proposes TRBD1, but this gene call is untestable without DNA. The CDR3 runs to 16 residues.

The CDR3 here is CAITSDRGQNTEAFF. V and J are TRBV27 and TRBJ1-1; the D gene TCRdb calls, TRBD1, cannot be checked with no DNA. CDR3 length: 15 residues. The V gene's germline CDR1 is MNHEY and CDR2 SMNVEV (reference sequence).

This clonotype is deemed medium-sized by its frequency. This chain uses TRBV30 with TRBJ2-7; TCRdb reports TRBD1, a call that lacks DNA to check it against. The CDR3 covers 14 residues. Germline assignment: CDR1 GTSNPN and CDR2 SVGIG (reference sequence). CDR3 sequence: CACTLRDSPYEQYF.

This rearrangement joins TRBV5-6 to TRBJ1-1. Germline CDR1 SGHDT, CDR2 YYEEEE. The CDR3 has 14 residues. The CDR3 reads CASSLRGLNTEAFF.

The chain carries TRBV25-1 and TRBJ1-6; absent DNA, TCRdb's TRBD1 call cannot be checked. Germline CDR1 is MGHDK and CDR2 is SYGVNS. The CDR3 covers 15 residues. The CDR3 loop is CASSATGWINSPLHF.

CDR3 sequence: CASSPLTGVNTEAFF. V is TRBV5-1 and J is TRBJ1-1; TCRdb returns TRBD1, unconfirmable since there is no DNA. This CDR3 has 15 amino acids. CDR1 is SGHRS and CDR2 is YFSETQ in the germline V gene.

V usage is TRBV5-1 and J usage is TRBJ2-2; TCRdb's D call, TRBD1, is unchecked because there is no DNA. CDR3 size: 17 residues. Germline assignment: CDR1 SGHRS and CDR2 YFSETQ. The CDR3 sequence: CASSLARQGTNTGKLFF.